These 16 T cell receptor beta chains share one sample of origin, sequenced in a study of blood T cell repertoires in COVID-19. Sequencing used immunoSEQ multiplex PCR; TCRdb keeps in-frame clones, though not all of them. Of some 90,000 clones in the sample, 86% are singletons; the top ten hold about 25%. Material for sequencing was peripheral blood. The receptor source for this set is a human donor in a cohort sampled during active COVID-19.

This chain links TRBV12-3 or TRBV12-4 with TRBJ2-5; a weak D match, TRBD1 (6 bases). This CDR3 spans 13 amino acids. V was pared by 7 bases and J by 4 bases, with 13 bases between. The CDR3 loop is CASNPGGGETQYF. Written as DNA, the CDR3 is TGTGCCAGCAACCCTGGGGGCGGAGAGACCCAGTACTTC.

This clone was seen a single time. The chain is built from TRBV9 and TRBJ2-7, with 12 bases identical to TRBD2. This CDR3 is built from 15 residues. Germline loops: CDR1 SGDLS, CDR2 YYNGEE. V shed 4 bases and J 5 bases; nucleotides not matched to a gene: 7. This CDR3 is CASSLLAGGFHEQYF. The CDR3 nucleotides are TGTGCCAGCAGCTTACTAGCGGGAGGTTTCCACGAGCAGTACTTC.

CDR3 DNA: TGTGCTAGTGGCCCGGATTCGGGGACCGGGGAGCTGTTTTTT. As protein: CASGPDSGTGELFF. The chain joins TRBV12-5 to TRBJ2-2, with a weak D call TRBD2 (5 bases). The CDR3 extends over 14 amino acids. The germline V and J ends were trimmed by 6 bases and 5 bases, with 13 bases remaining between them. CDR1 and CDR2 (germline): LGHNT, FRNRAP.

The genes are TRBV12-3 or TRBV12-4 and TRBJ2-7; no definite D call. V lost 6 bases, J lost 9 bases, and 15 bases lay in between. The CDR3 totals 12 residues. The CDR3 loop reads CASSLPNAGQYF. CDR3 nucleotide sequence: TGTGCCAGCAGCCTCCCGAACGCCGGGCAGTACTTC.

The gene calls are TRBV24-1 and TRBJ2-2, with 9 bases aligning to TRBD1. The trim removed 7 bases at V and 4 bases at J, leaving 3 bases unmatched. The CDR3 is 14 amino acids. Germline CDR1 and CDR2: KGHDR and SFDVKD. In DNA, the CDR3 is TGTGCCACCAGCAGGACAGGGGCCACCGGGGAGCTGTTTTTT. This encodes CATSRTGATGELFF.

The V call is TRBV6-5, the J call TRBJ2-6; a weak D match, TRBD1 (5 bases). Trimming removed 6 bases at V and 3 bases at J, with 9 bases between. The germline CDR1 and CDR2 sequences are MNHEY and SVGAGI. CDR3 length equals 14 residues. CDR3 sequence reads: CASRGTGGANVLTF. CDR3 bases: TGTGCCAGCAGGGGAACAGGTGGGGCCAACGTCCTGACTTTC.

The chain joins TRBV3-1 (or the pseudogene TRBV3-2) to TRBJ2-7; no firm D call. V lost 0 bases, J lost 2 bases, and 11 bases lay in between. The V gene's germline CDR1 is LGHDT and CDR2 YNNKEL (reference sequence). The CDR3 runs 15 residues. The chain's CDR3 is CASSQDFRGPYEQYF. CDR3 bases: TGTGCCAGCAGCCAAGATTTCCGCGGTCCCTACGAGCAGTACTTC.

The J gene is TRBJ1-5, the V gene TRBV18; possibly TRBD1 for D (5 bases). The V end was cut by 2 bases, the J end by 4 bases, with 15 bases between. Germline V gene data show CDR1 as KGHSH and CDR2 as LQKENI. This CDR3 comprises 16 residues. The CDR3 protein is CASSPGGGRGNQPQHF. In DNA, the CDR3 is TGTGCCAGCTCACCAGGGGGGGGAAGGGGTAATCAGCCCCAGCATTTT.

This clone appeared a few times. J is TRBJ2-7 and V is TRBV7-8; TRBD1 matches 10 bases. CDR3 length: 14 amino acids. V shed 0 bases, J shed 6 bases, and the junction held 2 bases outside the gene matches. Germline V lookup: CDR1 SGHVS, CDR2 FQNEAQ. The CDR3 sequence is CASSLAGQGTEQYF. CDR3 nucleotide sequence: TGTGCCAGCAGCTTAGCGGGACAGGGGACCGAGCAGTACTTC. Full variable domain (rest looked up from reference TRBV7-8 and TRBJ2-7): GAGVSQSPRYKVAKRGQDVALRCDPISGHVSLFWYQQALGQGPEFLTYFQNEAQLDKSGLPSDRFFAERPEGSVSTLKIQRTQQEDSAVYLCASSLAGQGTEQYFGPGTRLTVT.

The rearrangement links TRBV5-5 to TRBJ2-3, with a weak D call TRBD1 (6 bases). The CDR3 spans 14 residues. Trimming pared 4 bases from V and 1 base from J, leaving 10 bases between. Per the germline V gene, CDR1 is SGHKS and CDR2 is YYEKEE (reference sequence). As DNA, the CDR3 is TGTGCCAGCAGCCCCCGACAGGGCACAGATACGCAGTATTTT. Residues: CASSPRQGTDTQYF.

The chain employs TRBV6-6 and TRBJ1-5, with TRBD1 matching 9 bases. The CDR3 length is 15 residues. Germline values: CDR1 MNHNY, CDR2 SVGAGI (reference sequence). The J segment lost 6 bases and the V segment lost 7 bases, leaving 10 bases of the junction unmatched. The CDR3 loop reads CASTLGQGQGQPQHF. DNA for the CDR3: TGTGCCAGCACTTTAGGACAGGGGCAGGGTCAGCCCCAGCATTTT.

The chain joins TRBV6-5 to TRBJ2-1; the match to TRBD2 covers 11 bases. The germline V gene encodes CDR1 MNHEY and CDR2 SVGAGI. Trimming removed 4 bases from V and 7 bases from J; junction bases left unmatched: 6. The CDR3 consists of 15 residues. In nucleotides, the CDR3 is TGTGCCAGCAGTTTTATAGCGGGGGGGCGGAATGAGCAGTTCTTC. It codes for CASSFIAGGRNEQFF.

V gene TRBV18 combines with J gene TRBJ1-6; the D gene is possibly TRBD1 (5 bases). V lost 3 bases and J 6 bases, leaving 12 bases between the germline ends. Per the germline V gene, CDR1 is KGHSH and CDR2 is LQKENI. The CDR3 extends over 15 amino acids. Written as DNA, the CDR3 is TGTGCCAGCTCACCGATGACAGTTACTAATTCACCCCTCCACTTT. Its protein product is CASSPMTVTNSPLHF.

The chain carries TRBV12-5 and TRBJ1-1; D possibly corresponds to TRBD1 (5 bases). The V end lost 1 base, the J end lost 8 bases, and 14 bases lay between the germline ends. CDR3 length: 14 amino acids. CDR1 LGHNT and CDR2 FRNRAP come from the germline V gene. CDR3 amino acids: CASGLDGGIGEAFF. Written as DNA, the CDR3 is TGTGCTAGTGGTTTGGACGGGGGGATTGGGGAAGCTTTCTTT.

Only one count was recorded for this clone. The chain joins TRBV19 to TRBJ2-4; 7 bases match TRBD1. V lost 7 bases and J lost 0; bases outside the gene matches: 9. Germline assignment: CDR1 LNHDA and CDR2 SQIVND (reference sequence). This CDR3 has 16 residues. As DNA, the CDR3 is TGTGCCAGTACCTTTACAGGGGACCTAGCCAAAAACATTCAGTACTTC. It translates to CASTFTGDLAKNIQYF.

In its sample, this clone was seen a few times. The chain is built from TRBV2 and TRBJ2-7; D ambiguous. V was cut by 4 bases and J by 2 bases, with 12 bases left in between. The CDR3 extends over 14 amino acids. Germline loops: CDR1 SNHLY, CDR2 FYNNEI. DNA for the CDR3: TGTGCCAGCAGTGGATTGCTGGGCCCCTACGAGCAGTACTTC. Protein product: CASSGLLGPYEQYF.